This T cell receptor beta chain was recorded in a study of OX40 agonist ivuxolimab in advanced cancers. Using immunoSEQ multiplex PCR, the repertoire was profiled, and TCRdb retains in-frame clones only, with some absent. Among some 17,000 clones listed, roughly 91% were seen once. V was clipped by 7 bases and J by 0 bases, with 9 bases between them. CDR3 length: 14 residues. Germline CDR1 MNHNS, CDR2 SASEGT. The TCR originated in an adult with an advanced solid tumor such as melanoma, head and neck, liver or kidney cancer. Sequencing was performed on CD4+ or CD8+ T cells sorted from blood, taken in a trial of the OX40 agonist ivuxolimab. The V gene is TRBV6-1, the J gene TRBJ1-4; D unresolved. CDR3 sequence: CASTGGATNEKLFF. The CDR3 DNA is TGTGCCAGCACCGGCGGAGCAACTAATGAAAAACTGTTTTTT.